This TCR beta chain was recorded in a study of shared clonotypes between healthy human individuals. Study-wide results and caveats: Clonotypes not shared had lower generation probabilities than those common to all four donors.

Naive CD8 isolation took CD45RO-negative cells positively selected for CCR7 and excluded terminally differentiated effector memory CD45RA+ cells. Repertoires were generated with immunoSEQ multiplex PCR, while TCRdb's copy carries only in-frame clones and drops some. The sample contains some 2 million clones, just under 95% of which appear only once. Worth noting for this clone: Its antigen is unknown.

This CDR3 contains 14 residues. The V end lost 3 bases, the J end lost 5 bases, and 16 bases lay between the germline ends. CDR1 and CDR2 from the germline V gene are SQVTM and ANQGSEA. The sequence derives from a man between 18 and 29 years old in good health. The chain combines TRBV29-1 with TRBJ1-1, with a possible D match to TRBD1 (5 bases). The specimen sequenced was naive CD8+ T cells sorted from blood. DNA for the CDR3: TGCAGCGTTGAGGGAGGGGACCTACGAACTGAAGCTTTCTTT. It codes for CSVEGGDLRTEAFF.